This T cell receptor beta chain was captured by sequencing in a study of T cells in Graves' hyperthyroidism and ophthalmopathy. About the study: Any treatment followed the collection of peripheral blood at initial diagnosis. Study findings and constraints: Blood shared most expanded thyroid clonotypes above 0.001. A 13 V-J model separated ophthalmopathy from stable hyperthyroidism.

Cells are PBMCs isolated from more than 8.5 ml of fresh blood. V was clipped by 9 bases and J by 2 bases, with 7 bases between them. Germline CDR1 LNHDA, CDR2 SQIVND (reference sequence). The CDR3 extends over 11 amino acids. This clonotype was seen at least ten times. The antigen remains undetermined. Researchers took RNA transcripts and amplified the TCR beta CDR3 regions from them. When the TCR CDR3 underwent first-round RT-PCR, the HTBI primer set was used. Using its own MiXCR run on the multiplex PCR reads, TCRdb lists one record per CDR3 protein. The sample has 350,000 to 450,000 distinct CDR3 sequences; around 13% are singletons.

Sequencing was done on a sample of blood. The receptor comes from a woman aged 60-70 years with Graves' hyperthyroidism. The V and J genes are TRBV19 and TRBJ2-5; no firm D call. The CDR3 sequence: CASSIQETQYF. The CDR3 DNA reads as TGTGCCAGCAGCATACAAGAGACCCAGTACTTC.